A selection of T cell receptor beta chains follows, all from one sample in a study of follicular helper T cells after annual influenza vaccination. Only in-frame clones appear in the TCRdb table, and some are missing; sequencing was by immunoSEQ multiplex PCR. The sample records 5,500 to 6,500 clones, roughly 85% being singletons. The input for sequencing was CXCR5+ CD38- circulating T follicular helper cells from blood, taken on the day of influenza vaccination. The source of these receptors is an adult who received the influenza vaccine. Each CDR3 is given with its conserved first and last residue. D genes are given only for firm matches. Only some rows state a clone size, as once, few, many or a class for expanded clones.

j_call d_call cdr3_length clone_size v_call cdr3_nt cdr3_aa
TRBJ1-4 NA 15 NA TRBV5-1 TGCGCCAGCAGGACCACAGGAGCAACTAATGAAAAACTGTTTTTT CASRTTGATNEKLFF
TRBJ2-7 NA 13 NA TRBV2 TGTGCCAGCAGCCCTTCAGGCCGGGTCGAGCAGTACTTC CASSPSGRVEQYF
TRBJ2-2 NA 16 NA TRBV21-1 TGTGCCAGCAGCTCAACCCGGGACCGAACCACCGGGGAGCTGTTTTTT CASSSTRDRTTGELFF
TRBJ2-1 TRBD1 15 NA TRBV7-9 TGTGCCAGCAGCCGGGGACAGGGGGGCAACAATGAGCAGTTCTTC CASSRGQGGNNEQFF
TRBJ1-1 NA 15 few TRBV18 TGTGCCAGCTCACCACCATTGACAGGGAACACTGAAGCTTTCTTT CASSPPLTGNTEAFF
TRBJ2-6 TRBD1 20 NA TRBV19 TGTGCCAGTAGTATTGAGGGGGCGACTGGATCTCTTACTGGGGCCAACGTCCTGACTTTC CASSIEGATGSLTGANVLTF
TRBJ1-3 TRBD1 17 NA TRBV28 TGTGCCAGCAGATCTCTTGGACAGGCTGGCTCTGGAAACACCATATATTTT CASRSLGQAGSGNTIYF
TRBJ2-5 NA 14 NA TRBV7-2 TGTGCCAGCAGCACCCTCTCCCGGGAAGAGACCCAGTACTTC CASSTLSREETQYF
TRBJ1-1 NA 14 NA TRBV15 TGTGCCACGTCCCGGGACACATTGAACACTGAAGCTTTCTTT CATSRDTLNTEAFF
TRBJ1-4 NA 15 NA TRBV2 TGTGCCAGCAGTGCTTTTGGACAGCTGAATGAAAAACTGTTTTTT CASSAFGQLNEKLFF
TRBJ2-1 NA 12 few TRBV2 TGTGCCAGCAGTGTAATAGTCGATGAGCAGTTCTTC CASSVIVDEQFF
TRBJ1-2 TRBD1 11 NA TRBV25-1 TGTGCCAGTGCGACAGGGCATGGCTACACCTTC CASATGHGYTF
TRBJ2-7 NA 15 NA TRBV6-5 TGTGCCAGCAGCCTCTCGTATAGGCCAGACTACGAGCAGTACTTC CASSLSYRPDYEQYF
TRBJ2-5 TRBD2 13 NA TRBV10-3 TGTGCCACCAGGGGACTAGCTGAGGGGACCCAGTACTTC CATRGLAEGTQYF
TRBJ2-7 NA 15 few TRBV30 TGTGCCTGGACCGGCGGCCGGGGAATCTCCTACGAGCAGTACTTC CAWTGGRGISYEQYF
TRBJ1-5 NA 21 NA TRBV6-1 TGTGCCAGCAGTGAAAGATCCAGGTCTCCACCGCAAGATACATCGAATCAGCCCCAGCATTTT CASSERSRSPPQDTSNQPQHF
TRBJ2-7 TRBD1 15 NA TRBV10-3 TGTGCCATCAGTGCTACCGGGACAGGGGGGGAAGAGCAGTACTTC CAISATGTGGEEQYF
TRBJ2-2 TRBD2 14 NA TRBV5-1 TGCGCCAGCAGCTTGCTCCTAGCGGCCGGGGAGCTGTTTTTT CASSLLLAAGELFF
TRBJ2-7 NA 16 NA TRBV6-1 TGTGCCAGCAGTAAAGGGGCGGGGTTGTTAAGTGGCGAGCAGTACTTC CASSKGAGLLSGEQYF
TRBJ2-3 TRBD2 14 NA TRBV28 TGTGCCAGCAGAGGACTAGCGGCAACAGATACGCAGTATTTT CASRGLAATDTQYF
TRBJ2-1 TRBD2 18 NA TRBV28 TGTGCCAGCAGTATAACTAGGACCGGGACTAGCGGGAGGGCACAAGAGTTCTTC CASSITRTGTSGRAQEFF
TRBJ2-6 NA 13 NA TRBV29-1 TGCAGCGTTTACGGCTCTGGGGCCAACGTCCTGACTTTC CSVYGSGANVLTF
TRBJ2-7 NA 11 NA TRBV10-2 TGCGCCAGCAGTGAGAGGTCCGAGCAGTACTTC CASSERSEQYF